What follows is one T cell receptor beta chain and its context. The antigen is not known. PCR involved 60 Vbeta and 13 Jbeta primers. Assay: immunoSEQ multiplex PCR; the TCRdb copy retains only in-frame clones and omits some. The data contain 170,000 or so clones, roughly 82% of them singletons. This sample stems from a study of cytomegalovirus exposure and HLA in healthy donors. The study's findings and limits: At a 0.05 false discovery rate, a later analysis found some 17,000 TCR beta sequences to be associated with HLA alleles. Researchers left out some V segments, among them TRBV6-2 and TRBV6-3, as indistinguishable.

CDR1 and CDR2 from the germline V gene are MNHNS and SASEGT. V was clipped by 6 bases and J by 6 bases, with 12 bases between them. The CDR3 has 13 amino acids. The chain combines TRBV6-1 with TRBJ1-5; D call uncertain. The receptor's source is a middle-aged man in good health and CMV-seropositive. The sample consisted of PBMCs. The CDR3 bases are TGTGCCAGCAGGCCCGAGGGAGTTCAGCCCCAGCATTTT. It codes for CASRPEGVQPQHF.